Below are 27 T cell receptor beta chains sequenced from a single sample in a study of blood T cell repertoires in COVID-19. Using immunoSEQ multiplex PCR, the repertoire was profiled, and TCRdb retains in-frame clones only, with some absent. This sample has around 380,000 clones, with over 75% found just once. Specimen: PBMCs or T cells enriched from blood (not recorded which). These receptors all come from a young man who had recovered from COVID-19.

V is TRBV7-2 and J is TRBJ1-2; possibly TRBD1 for D (6 bases). Looked up from germline, CDR1 is SGHTA and CDR2 is FQGNSA. Trimming removed 4 bases from V and 4 bases from J, with 16 bases in between. The CDR3 is 15 amino acids. The CDR3 bases are TGTGCCAGCAGCTCCGGCGGGGGCGCAAGCTATGGCTACACCTTC. Its protein product is CASSSGGGASYGYTF.

The chain carries TRBV9 and TRBJ1-1; D remains unclear. Looked up from germline, CDR1 is SGDLS and CDR2 is YYNGEE. V lost 0 bases and J 3 bases, leaving 6 bases between the germline ends. The length of the CDR3 is 13 residues. The CDR3 region has the DNA TGTGCCAGCAGCGTAGGAGGGTACACTGAAGCTTTCTTT. Encoded protein: CASSVGGYTEAFF.

CDR3: CASSPRGENQPQHF. The DNA of the CDR3 is TGTGCCAGCAGCCCCCGGGGGGAGAATCAGCCCCAGCATTTT. V is TRBV7-6 and J is TRBJ1-5; tentative D call: TRBD1 (5 bases). This CDR3 comprises 14 residues. The germline V gene encodes CDR1 SGHVS and CDR2 FNYEAQ. Trimming took off 5 bases at V and 4 bases at J, with 12 bases between the two ends.

The chain employs TRBV7-9 and TRBJ1-5, with D uncertain. The CDR3 spans 15 residues. Germline V CDR1 and CDR2: SEHNR, FQNEAQ (reference sequence). V lost 2 bases and J lost 3, with 11 bases in between. The CDR3 reads CASSLSGQDNQPQHF. The CDR3 nucleotides are TGTGCCAGCAGCTTAAGTGGGCAGGACAATCAGCCCCAGCATTTT. Full variable domain (remainder filled in from reference TRBV7-9 and TRBJ1-5): DTGVSQNPRHKITKRGQNVTFRCDPISEHNRLYWYRQTLGQGPEFLTYFQNEAQLEKSRLLSDRFSAERPKGSFSTLEIQRTEQGDSAMYLCASSLSGQDNQPQHFGDGTRLSIL.

The chain joins TRBV10-3 to TRBJ2-1; 9 nucleotides match TRBD1. CDR1 is ENHRY and CDR2 is SYGVKD in the germline V gene. The CDR3 runs to 14 residues. Trimming at V came to 10 bases and at J to 6 bases, leaving 10 bases not matched to a gene. The CDR3 protein is CATTPGQGSNEQFF. CDR3 in DNA: TGTGCCACCACACCGGGACAGGGAAGCAATGAGCAGTTCTTC.

This clone was found a few times. The genes are TRBV7-2 and TRBJ1-6; D not resolved. The CDR3 is 15 amino acids. Germline loops: CDR1 SGHTA, CDR2 FQGNSA. V shed 0 bases and J shed 6 bases, with 9 bases lying between them. The CDR3 DNA reads TGTGCCAGCAGCTTAGCCAGTTCCCTTAATTCACCCCTCCACTTT. It specifies CASSLASSLNSPLHF.

The V and J genes are TRBV5-1 and TRBJ1-3, with 7 bases fitting TRBD1. This CDR3 region has 14 residues. CDR1 and CDR2 (germline): SGHRS, YFSETQ. V lost 5 bases and J lost 4; bases outside the gene matches: 6. The CDR3 coding sequence is TGCGCCAGCAGACTTGGGACAGTAGGAAACACCATATATTTT. Its translation: CASRLGTVGNTIYF.

The gene calls are TRBV10-3 and TRBJ1-2; D might be TRBD1 (5 bases). CDR1 and CDR2 (germline): ENHRY, SYGVKD. The CDR3 is 12 amino acids. V dropped 7 bases and J dropped 6 bases, with 12 bases sitting between them. CDR3: CAITSGPDGYTF. The CDR3 bases are TGTGCCATCACGTCAGGGCCGGATGGCTACACCTTC.

The chain is built from TRBV12-5 and TRBJ1-5; 10 bases line up with TRBD1. The trim removed 0 bases at V and 6 bases at J, leaving 5 bases unmatched. The CDR3 totals 16 residues. Germline V gene sequence: CDR1 LGHNT, CDR2 FRNRAP. The CDR3 region is CASGLVLGTGVQPQHF. In DNA, the CDR3 is TGTGCTAGTGGTTTGGTACTGGGGACAGGGGTTCAGCCCCAGCATTTT. Full variable domain (outside the CDR3, taken from reference TRBV12-5 and TRBJ1-5): DARVTQTPRHKVTEMGQEVTMRCQPILGHNTVFWYRQTMMQGLELLAYFRNRAPLDDSGMPKDRFSAEMPDATLATLKIQPSEPRDSAVYFCASGLVLGTGVQPQHFGDGTRLSIL.

This clone was seen a single time. The chain is built from TRBV5-6 and TRBJ1-2, with no clear D. The CDR3 covers 14 residues. The ends were cut back, 0 bases at V and 4 bases at J, with 10 bases in the middle. Germline assignment: CDR1 SGHDT and CDR2 YYEEEE. The CDR3 DNA reads TGTGCCAGCAGCTTGGGGCAGGAAGTCTATGGCTACACCTTC. This translates into CASSLGQEVYGYTF.

This sequence joins TRBV2 and TRBJ2-3, with no clear D. The V gene lost 7 bases and the J gene lost 5 bases, with 7 bases spanning the gap. The germline gives CDR1 SNHLY, CDR2 FYNNEI. The CDR3 runs to 11 residues. CDR3 DNA sequence: TGTGCCAGCATAACGGGAGATACGCAGTATTTT. It yields the protein CASITGDTQYF.

V usage is TRBV3-1 (or the pseudogene TRBV3-2) and J usage is TRBJ1-1; perhaps TRBD1 as D (5 bases). V lost 1 base, J lost 4 bases, and 16 bases lay in between. The CDR3 spans 16 residues. Germline CDR1 reads LGHDT; CDR2 reads YNNKEL (reference sequence). The CDR3 protein is CASSQGPVGLGTEAFF. CDR3 DNA: TGTGCCAGCAGCCAAGGCCCGGTGGGGCTGGGCACTGAAGCTTTCTTT.

The chain carries TRBV12-3 or TRBV12-4 and TRBJ1-5, with D unresolved. The CDR3 runs 13 residues. V was shortened by 7 bases and J by 9 bases, with 16 bases between the two germline ends. The CDR3 spells CASTSDRQGPQHF. CDR3 coding DNA: TGTGCCAGCACCTCAGATAGACAAGGGCCCCAGCATTTT.

The chain carries TRBV3-1 (or the pseudogene TRBV3-2) and TRBJ2-1; 9 nucleotides agree with TRBD2. CDR1 is LGHDT, CDR2 YNNKEL, per germline (reference sequence). This CDR3 is 17 amino acids long. The V gene end was trimmed by 0 bases and the J gene end by 10 bases; junction bases not matched to a gene: 13. The CDR3 nucleotides are TGTGCCAGCAGCCAAGAGGGGAAACTAGCGGGCGGTCGCGAGCAGTTCTTC. It specifies CASSQEGKLAGGREQFF.

J is TRBJ2-1 and V is TRBV19; D is unclear. Between the trimmed V and J ends, which lost 6 bases and 3 bases, there was a span of 9 bases. The length of the CDR3 is 13 residues. The germline V gene has CDR1 LNHDA and CDR2 SQIVND (reference sequence). The CDR3 loop reads CASSPRHYNEQFF. CDR3 DNA sequence: TGTGCCAGTAGCCCAAGACACTACAATGAGCAGTTCTTC.

CDR3 bases: TGTGCCATCAGTGACTTAAAGGGAAGGGGGACAGAAGCTTTCTTT. Protein product: CAISDLKGRGTEAFF. The chain is built from TRBV10-3 and TRBJ1-1; possible D gene TRBD1, 6 bases. The V gene lost 3 bases and the J gene lost 8 bases, with 19 bases spanning the gap. Germline CDR1 ENHRY, CDR2 SYGVKD. The CDR3 extends over 15 amino acids.

This clone showed up just once. The chain joins TRBV6-1 to TRBJ2-3; TRBD1 aligns across 7 bases. V dropped 0 bases and J dropped 3; count of bases not matched to a gene: 18. Germline CDR1 is MNHNS and CDR2 is SASEGT. The CDR3 is 20 residues long. In DNA, the CDR3 is TGTGCCAGCAGTGAAGCGATTCTTAGGGGTCCGGGACAGATGACAGATACGCAGTATTTT. It encodes CASSEAILRGPGQMTDTQYF.

CDR3 sequence: CASRRDRVGNQPQHF. For the CDR3, the DNA is TGTGCCAGCAGGAGGGACAGGGTAGGCAATCAGCCCCAGCATTTT. The chain employs TRBV7-8 and TRBJ1-5; 9 nucleotides line up with TRBD1. The CDR3 runs 15 residues. V was clipped by 6 bases and J by 2 bases; unmatched bases: 5. The germline gives CDR1 SGHVS, CDR2 FQNEAQ.

The chain couples TRBV6-5 to TRBJ1-2, with 7 bases identical to TRBD1. Trimming took 8 bases from V and 8 from J; bases not matched to a gene: 14. This CDR3 is built from 14 residues. Germline loops: CDR1 MNHEY, CDR2 SVGAGI. In DNA form, the CDR3 reads TGTGCCAGCTTTACGGGACAGCGAGTCTTGGGCTACACCTTC. Protein sequence: CASFTGQRVLGYTF.

The J gene is TRBJ1-5, the V gene TRBV9; tentative D call: TRBD1 (5 bases). V was shortened by 3 bases and J by 5 bases, with 15 bases between the two germline ends. Germline V gene sequence: CDR1 SGDLS, CDR2 YYNGEE. This CDR3 has 15 residues. The CDR3 here is CASSAGWGGYQPQHF. CDR3 bases: TGTGCCAGCAGCGCAGGATGGGGGGGGTATCAGCCCCAGCATTTT.

The rearrangement links TRBV9 to TRBJ2-1, with 13 bases that match TRBD2. V lost 3 bases to trimming and J lost 0 bases; unmatched junction nucleotides: 9. CDR1 and CDR2 from the germline V gene are SGDLS and YYNGEE. This CDR3 spans 19 amino acids. This chain's CDR3 is CASSGGTSGDHGSYNEQFF. The CDR3 coding sequence is TGTGCCAGCAGCGGGGGGACTAGCGGGGACCACGGCTCCTACAATGAGCAGTTCTTC. Full variable domain (missing parts from reference TRBV9 and TRBJ2-1): DSGVTQTPKHLITATGQRVTLRCSPRSGDLSVYWYQQSLDQGLQFLIQYYNGEERAKGNILERFSAQQFPDLHSELNLSSLELGDSALYFCASSGGTSGDHGSYNEQFFGPGTRLTVL.

The chain recombines TRBV7-9 with TRBJ1-1, with D possibly being TRBD1 (5 bases). CDR3 size: 12 residues. The V gene lost 5 bases and the J gene lost 7 bases, with 11 bases spanning the gap. The germline CDR1 and CDR2 sequences are SEHNR and FQNEAQ (reference sequence). CDR3 bases: TGTGCCAGCAGCATAAGACAGCTTGAAGCTTTCTTT. This gives the protein CASSIRQLEAFF.

The J gene is TRBJ1-1, the V gene TRBV29-1; D is uncertain. The CDR3 contains 11 residues. The germline V and J ends were trimmed by 3 bases and 5 bases, with 7 bases remaining between them. CDR1 and CDR2 (germline): SQVTM, ANQGSEA. The CDR3 nucleotides read TGCAGCGTTGAGGCCACAACTGAAGCTTTCTTT. Its translation: CSVEATTEAFF.

J is TRBJ2-7 and V is TRBV15; a weak D match, TRBD1 (6 bases). Germline assignment: CDR1 LNHNV and CDR2 YYDKDF (reference sequence). Trimming took off 2 bases at V and 0 bases at J, with 8 bases between the two ends. The length of the CDR3 is 14 residues. The CDR3 DNA sequence: TGTGCCACCAGCAGAAGGGGGAGCTCCTACGAGCAGTACTTC. As protein: CATSRRGSSYEQYF. The full variable domain, its missing parts supplied by reference TRBV15 and TRBJ2-7, is DAMVIQNPRYQVTQFGKPVTLSCSQTLNHNVMYWYQQKSSQAPKLLFHYYDKDFNNEADTPDNFQSRRPNTSFCFLDIRSPGLGDTAMYLCATSRRGSSYEQYFGPGTRLTVT.

This sequence joins TRBV28 and TRBJ1-5; 9 positions match TRBD1. There are 14 residues in the CDR3. CDR1 MDHEN and CDR2 SYDVKM come from the germline V gene. V trimming: 5 bases; J trimming: 4 bases; junction bases outside the gene matches: 3. The DNA of the CDR3 is TGTGCCAGCAGTGAGACAGGGGGTAATCAGCCCCAGCATTTT. Translating gives CASSETGGNQPQHF.

The J gene is TRBJ2-2, the V gene TRBV10-3, with 8 positions matching TRBD1. The CDR3 spans 15 residues. V shed 10 bases, J shed 0 bases, and the junction held 7 bases outside the gene matches. Germline CDR1 reads ENHRY; CDR2 reads SYGVKD. The CDR3 DNA sequence: TGTGCCACCCAGACAGGGGCTTCGAACACCGGGGAGCTGTTTTTT. The encoded protein is CATQTGASNTGELFF.

CDR3 sequence reads: CAWGSQGIYGYTF. The DNA of the CDR3 is TGTGCCTGGGGTTCCCAGGGGATATACGGCTACACCTTC. This chain connects TRBV30 to TRBJ1-2; D possibly corresponds to TRBD1 (6 bases). The germline V and J ends were trimmed by 5 bases and 8 bases, with 18 bases remaining between them. In germline, CDR1 is GTSNPN, CDR2 SVGIG (reference sequence). This CDR3 is built from 13 residues.